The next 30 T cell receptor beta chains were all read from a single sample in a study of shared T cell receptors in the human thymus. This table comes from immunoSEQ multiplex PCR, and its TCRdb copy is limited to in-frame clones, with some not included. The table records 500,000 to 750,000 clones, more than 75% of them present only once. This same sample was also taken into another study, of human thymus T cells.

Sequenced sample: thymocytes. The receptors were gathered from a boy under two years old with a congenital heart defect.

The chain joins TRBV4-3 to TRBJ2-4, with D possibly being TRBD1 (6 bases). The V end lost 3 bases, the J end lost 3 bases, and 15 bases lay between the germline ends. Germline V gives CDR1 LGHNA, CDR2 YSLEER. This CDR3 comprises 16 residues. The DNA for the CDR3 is TGCGCCAGCAGCCACCGACAGGCCTCTGGCAAAAACATTCAGTACTTC. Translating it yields CASSHRQASGKNIQYF.

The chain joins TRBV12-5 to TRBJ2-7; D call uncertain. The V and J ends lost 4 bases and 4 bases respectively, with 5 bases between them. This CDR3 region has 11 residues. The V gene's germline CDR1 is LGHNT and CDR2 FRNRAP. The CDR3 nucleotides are TGTGCTAGTGGTTCCCCGTACGAGCAGTACTTC. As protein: CASGSPYEQYF. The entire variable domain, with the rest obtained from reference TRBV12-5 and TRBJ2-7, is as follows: DARVTQTPRHKVTEMGQEVTMRCQPILGHNTVFWYRQTMMQGLELLAYFRNRAPLDDSGMPKDRFSAEMPDATLATLKIQPSEPRDSAVYFCASGSPYEQYFGPGTRLTVT.

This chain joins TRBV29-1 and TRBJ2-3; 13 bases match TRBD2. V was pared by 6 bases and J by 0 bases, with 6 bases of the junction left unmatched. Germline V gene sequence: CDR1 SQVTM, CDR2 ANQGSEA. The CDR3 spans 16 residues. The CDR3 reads CSVSTSGRTSTDTQYF. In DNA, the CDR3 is TGCAGCGTCTCGACTAGCGGGAGGACCAGCACAGATACGCAGTATTTT.

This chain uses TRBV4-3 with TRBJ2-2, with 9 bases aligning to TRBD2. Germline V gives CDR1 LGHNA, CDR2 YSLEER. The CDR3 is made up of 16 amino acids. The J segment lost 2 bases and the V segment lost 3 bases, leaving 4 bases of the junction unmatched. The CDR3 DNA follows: TGCGCCAGCAGCCACCGTAGCGGGAGTAACACCGGGGAGCTGTTTTTT. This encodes CASSHRSGSNTGELFF.

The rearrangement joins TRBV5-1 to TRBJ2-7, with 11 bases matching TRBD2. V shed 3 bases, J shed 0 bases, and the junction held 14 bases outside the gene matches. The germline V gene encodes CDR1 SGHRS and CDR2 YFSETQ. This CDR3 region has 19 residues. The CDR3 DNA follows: TGCGCCAGCAGCTCTCTTCCGGGACTAGCGGTATTAAGCTCCTACGAGCAGTACTTC. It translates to CASSSLPGLAVLSSYEQYF.

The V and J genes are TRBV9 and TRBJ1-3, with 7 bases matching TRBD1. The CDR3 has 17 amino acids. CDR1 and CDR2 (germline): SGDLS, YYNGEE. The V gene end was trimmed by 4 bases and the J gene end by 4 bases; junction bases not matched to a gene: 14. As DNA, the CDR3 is TGTGCCAGCAGCCCAGACTCCGGGACAGTCCTAGGAAACACCATATATTTT. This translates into CASSPDSGTVLGNTIYF.

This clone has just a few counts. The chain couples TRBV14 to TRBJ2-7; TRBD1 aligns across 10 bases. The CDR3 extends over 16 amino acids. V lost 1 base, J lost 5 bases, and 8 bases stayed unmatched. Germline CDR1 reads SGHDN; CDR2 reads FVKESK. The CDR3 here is CASSQGSTGGVDEQYF. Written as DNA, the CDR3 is TGTGCCAGCAGCCAAGGTTCGACAGGGGGCGTCGACGAGCAGTACTTC.

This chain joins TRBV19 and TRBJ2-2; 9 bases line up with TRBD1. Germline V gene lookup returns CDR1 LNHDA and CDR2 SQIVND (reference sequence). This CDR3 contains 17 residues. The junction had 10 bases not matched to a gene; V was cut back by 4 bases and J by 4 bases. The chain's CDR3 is CASSTRDRGFGTGELFF. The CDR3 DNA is TGTGCCAGTAGTACCCGAGACAGGGGGTTTGGCACCGGGGAGCTGTTTTTT.

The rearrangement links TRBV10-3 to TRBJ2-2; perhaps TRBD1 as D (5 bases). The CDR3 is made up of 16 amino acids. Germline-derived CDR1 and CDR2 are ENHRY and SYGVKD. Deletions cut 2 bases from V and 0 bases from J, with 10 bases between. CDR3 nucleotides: TGTGCCATCAGTGAGGATCAGGGTACGAACACCGGGGAGCTGTTTTTT. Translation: CAISEDQGTNTGELFF.

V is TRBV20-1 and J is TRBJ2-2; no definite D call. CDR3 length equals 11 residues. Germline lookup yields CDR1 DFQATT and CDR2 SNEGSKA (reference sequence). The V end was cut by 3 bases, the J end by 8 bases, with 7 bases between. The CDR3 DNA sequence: TGCAGTGCTAGGTGTGCGGGGGAGCTGTTTTTT. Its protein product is CSARCAGELFF.

The CDR3 DNA is TGCGCCAGCAGTGAGTCATGGAGAGGATGGCAGTCCTACGAGCAGTACTTC. Protein: CASSESWRGWQSYEQYF. The chain couples TRBV10-2 to TRBJ2-7; D is unclear. The CDR3 is 17 residues long. V shed 0 bases and J shed 1 base, with 16 bases lying between them. Per germline, CDR1 WSHSY and CDR2 SAAADI.

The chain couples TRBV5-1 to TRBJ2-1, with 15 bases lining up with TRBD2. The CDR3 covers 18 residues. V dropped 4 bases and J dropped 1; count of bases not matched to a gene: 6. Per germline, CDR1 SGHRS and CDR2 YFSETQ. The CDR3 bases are TGCGCCAGCAGCCAAGGACTAGCGGGAGGGCCGTCCTACAATGAGCAGTTCTTC. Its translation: CASSQGLAGGPSYNEQFF.

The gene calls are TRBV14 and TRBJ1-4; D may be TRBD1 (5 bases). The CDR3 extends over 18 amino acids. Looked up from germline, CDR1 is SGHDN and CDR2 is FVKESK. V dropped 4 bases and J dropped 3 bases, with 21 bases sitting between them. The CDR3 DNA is TGTGCCAGCAGCCTTCTTAAAGCAGGGACGGGGGCTAATGAAAAACTGTTTTTT. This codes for CASSLLKAGTGANEKLFF.

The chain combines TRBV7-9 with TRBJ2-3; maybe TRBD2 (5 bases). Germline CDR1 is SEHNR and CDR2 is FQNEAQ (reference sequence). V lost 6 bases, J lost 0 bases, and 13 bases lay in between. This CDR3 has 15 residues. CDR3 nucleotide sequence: TGTGCCAGCAGTCGAAGCGGTCCGAGCACAGATACGCAGTATTTT. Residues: CASSRSGPSTDTQYF.

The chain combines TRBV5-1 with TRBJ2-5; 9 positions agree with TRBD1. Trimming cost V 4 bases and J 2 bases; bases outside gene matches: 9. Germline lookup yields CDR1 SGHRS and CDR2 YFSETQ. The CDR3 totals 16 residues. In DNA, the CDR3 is TGCGCCAGCAGCCCCTCCGACAGGGGGGGACAAGAGACCCAGTACTTC. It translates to CASSPSDRGGQETQYF.

The CDR3 coding sequence is TGTGCCAGCAGTTTTCATGCTAGCGGGAGGGCCATATACTCCTACAATGAGCAGTTCTTC. This sequence encodes CASSFHASGRAIYSYNEQFF. The J gene is TRBJ2-1, the V gene TRBV27; 12 bases agree with TRBD2. This CDR3 has 20 amino acids. The V gene end was trimmed by 3 bases and the J gene end by 0 bases; junction bases not matched to a gene: 12. The germline CDR1 and CDR2 sequences are MNHEY and SMNVEV (reference sequence).

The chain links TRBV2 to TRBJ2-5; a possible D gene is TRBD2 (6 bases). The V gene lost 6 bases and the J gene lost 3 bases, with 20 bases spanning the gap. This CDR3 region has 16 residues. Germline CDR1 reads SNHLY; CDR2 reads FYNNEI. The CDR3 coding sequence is TGTGCCAGCAGCGCCCTAGCAGGAGGAGGGGAAGAGACCCAGTACTTC. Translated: CASSALAGGGEETQYF. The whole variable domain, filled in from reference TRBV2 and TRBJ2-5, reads EPEVTQTPSHQVTQMGQEVILRCVPISNHLYFYWYRQILGQKVEFLVSFYNNEISEKSEIFDDQFSVERPDGSNFTLKIRSTKLEDSAMYFCASSALAGGGEETQYFGPGTRLLVL.

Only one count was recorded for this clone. CDR3 coding DNA: TGTGCCAGCAGTTGGCAGACAGGGCCTGGGGCCAACGTCCTGACTTTC. Amino acid sequence: CASSWQTGPGANVLTF. V usage is TRBV28 and J usage is TRBJ2-6; 7 bases agree with TRBD1. The germline gives CDR1 MDHEN, CDR2 SYDVKM. The CDR3 totals 16 residues. V lost 4 bases to trimming and J lost 2 bases; unmatched junction nucleotides: 5.

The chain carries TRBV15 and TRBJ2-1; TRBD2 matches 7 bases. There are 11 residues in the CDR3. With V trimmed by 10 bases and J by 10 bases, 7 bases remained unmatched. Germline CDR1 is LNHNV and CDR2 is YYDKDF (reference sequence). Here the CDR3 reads CAIRVGGEQFF. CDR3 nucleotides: TGTGCCATCCGAGTGGGAGGGGAGCAGTTCTTC.

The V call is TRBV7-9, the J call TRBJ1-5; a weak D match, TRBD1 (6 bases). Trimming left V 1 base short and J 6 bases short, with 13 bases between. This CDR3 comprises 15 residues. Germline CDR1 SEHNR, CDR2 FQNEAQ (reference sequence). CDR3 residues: CASSLVPRGPQPQHF. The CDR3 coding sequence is TGTGCCAGCAGCTTAGTTCCCAGGGGACCTCAGCCCCAGCATTTT.

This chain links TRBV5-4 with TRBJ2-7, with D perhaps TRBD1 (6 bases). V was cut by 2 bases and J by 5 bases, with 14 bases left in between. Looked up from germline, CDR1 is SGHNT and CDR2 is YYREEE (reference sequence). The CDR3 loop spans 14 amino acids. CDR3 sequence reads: CASSFLKQGNEQYF. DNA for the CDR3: TGTGCCAGCAGCTTTTTGAAACAGGGTAACGAGCAGTACTTC. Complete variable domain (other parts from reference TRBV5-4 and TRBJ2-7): ETGVTQSPTHLIKTRGQQVTLRCSSQSGHNTVSWYQQALGQGPQFIFQYYREEENGRGNFPPRFSGLQFPNYSSELNVNALELDDSALYLCASSFLKQGNEQYFGPGTRLTVT.

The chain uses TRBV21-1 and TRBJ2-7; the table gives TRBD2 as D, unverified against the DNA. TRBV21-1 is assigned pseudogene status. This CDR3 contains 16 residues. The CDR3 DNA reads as TGTGCCAGCAGCAAAAGGGGTGTAGCGGGAGTCTACGAGCAGTACTTC. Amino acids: CASSKRGVAGVYEQYF.

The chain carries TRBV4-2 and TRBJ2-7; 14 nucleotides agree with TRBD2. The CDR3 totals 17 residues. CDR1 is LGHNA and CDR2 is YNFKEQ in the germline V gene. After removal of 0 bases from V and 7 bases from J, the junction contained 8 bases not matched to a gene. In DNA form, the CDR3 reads TGTGCCAGCAGCCAAGACGGGACTAGCGGGAGTCTGTGGGAGCAGTACTTC. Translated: CASSQDGTSGSLWEQYF.

CDR3: CASSLTTRGLYNEQFF. The CDR3 region has the DNA TGTGCCAGCAGCCTAACGACTAGAGGACTCTACAATGAGCAGTTCTTC. The J gene is TRBJ2-1, the V gene TRBV7-6; D possibly corresponds to TRBD2 (6 bases). Between the trimmed V and J ends, which lost 5 bases and 3 bases, there was a span of 17 bases. Germline V CDR1 and CDR2: SGHVS, FNYEAQ. There are 16 residues in the CDR3.

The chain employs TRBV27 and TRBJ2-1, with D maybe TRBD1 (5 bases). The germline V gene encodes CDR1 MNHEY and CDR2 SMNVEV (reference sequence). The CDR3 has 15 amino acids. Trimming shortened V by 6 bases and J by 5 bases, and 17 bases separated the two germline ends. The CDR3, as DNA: TGTGCCAGCAGCTCAGGGCCGGGCCTTAACAATGAGCAGTTCTTC. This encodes CASSSGPGLNNEQFF.

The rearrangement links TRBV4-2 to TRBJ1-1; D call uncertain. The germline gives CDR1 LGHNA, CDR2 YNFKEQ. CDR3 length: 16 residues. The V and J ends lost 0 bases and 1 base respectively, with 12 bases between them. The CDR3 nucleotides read TGTGCCAGCAGCCAAGATTACGGTGTGAGGAACACTGAAGCTTTCTTT. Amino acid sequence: CASSQDYGVRNTEAFF.

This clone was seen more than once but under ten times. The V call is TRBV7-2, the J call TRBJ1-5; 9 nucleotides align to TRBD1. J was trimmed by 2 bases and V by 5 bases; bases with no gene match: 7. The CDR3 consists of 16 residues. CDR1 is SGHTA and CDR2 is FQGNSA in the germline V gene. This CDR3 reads CASSQTGGQGNQPQHF. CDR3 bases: TGTGCCAGCAGCCAGACAGGGGGACAGGGCAATCAGCCCCAGCATTTT.

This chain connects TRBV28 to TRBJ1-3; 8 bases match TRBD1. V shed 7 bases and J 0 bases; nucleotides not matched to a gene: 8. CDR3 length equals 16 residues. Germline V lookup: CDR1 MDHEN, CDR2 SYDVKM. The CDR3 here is CASIPQTGASGNTIYF. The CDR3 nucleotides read TGTGCCAGCATCCCGCAGACAGGGGCCTCTGGAAACACCATATATTTT.

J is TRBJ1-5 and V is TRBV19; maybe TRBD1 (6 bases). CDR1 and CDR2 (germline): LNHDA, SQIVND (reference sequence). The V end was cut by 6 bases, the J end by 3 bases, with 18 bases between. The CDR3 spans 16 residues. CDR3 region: CASRITGNRPNQPQHF. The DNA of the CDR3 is TGTGCCAGTAGAATCACAGGGAACCGTCCCAATCAGCCCCAGCATTTT.

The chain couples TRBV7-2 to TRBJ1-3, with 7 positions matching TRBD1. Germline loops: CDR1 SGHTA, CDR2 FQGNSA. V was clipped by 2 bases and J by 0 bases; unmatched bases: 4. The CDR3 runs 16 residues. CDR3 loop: CASSLRTGRSGNTIYF. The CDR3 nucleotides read TGTGCCAGCAGCTTAAGGACAGGTCGCTCTGGAAACACCATATATTTT.